This T cell receptor beta chain was identified during a study of neurological immune-mediated disorders. This clonotype was detected ten times or more. V was shortened by 0 bases and J by 1 base, with 7 bases between the two germline ends. CDR3 length: 14 residues. Germline loops: CDR1 SGHRS, CDR2 YFSETQ. Each CDR3 protein gets one entry after TCRdb re-called the 5' RACE reads with MiXCR. The table includes about 18,000 distinct CDR3 sequences, about 3.6% detected once. Sequenced: CD8+ T cells from blood. The chain has TRBV5-1 and TRBJ1-1, with a possible D match to TRBD1 (6 bases). This clonotype was sampled from a woman aged 40 to 50 in good health. CDR3 sequence: CASSLAGQNTEAFF. In DNA form, the CDR3 reads TGCGCCAGCAGCTTGGCGGGACAGAACACTGAAGCTTTCTTT.